The sequence of this T cell receptor (beta chain) was determined in a study of T cells in Graves' hyperthyroidism and ophthalmopathy. This clonotype was seen repeatedly, ten times or more. Its antigen is unidentified. The study defined stable Graves' hyperthyroidism as no ophthalmopathy progression within 18 months. Each patient was aged 18 to 65 and had newly diagnosed hyperthyroidism of under 2 months' duration. Patients were excluded because of uncontrolled infection, other autoimmune disease, pregnancy or lactation. Template material for amplifying TCR beta CDR3 regions consisted of RNA transcripts. Researchers ran a first-round RT-PCR on the TCR CDR3 using the HTBI primer set. One entry per CDR3 protein, called by TCRdb with MiXCR from the multiplex PCR reads. This repertoire shows hundreds of thousands of distinct CDR3 sequences, around a third found once; its top ten account for roughly 31%.

The V gene's germline CDR1 is SGHDT and CDR2 YYEEEE. The CDR3 spans 14 residues. Trimming left V 4 bases short and J 4 bases short, with 9 bases between. Points from the study as a whole: Most clonotypes expanded in thyroid above 0.001 were likewise present in blood.

The receptor comes from a woman in her forties with Graves' hyperthyroidism. The sequencing input was blood. The chain uses TRBV5-6 and TRBJ1-6; D is ambiguous. This CDR3 reads CASSGLDYNSPLHF. CDR3 nucleotide sequence: TGTGCCAGCAGCGGGTTAGATTATAATTCACCCCTCCACTTT.